This T cell receptor (beta chain) was recorded in a study of T cell repertoires in cytomegalovirus infection. Study as a whole: It was the public TCR beta signatures that indicated both CMV infection and matching HLA type.

TCRdb re-derived calls from the reads in MiXCR, one entry per CDR3 protein. The table has 150,000 to 200,000 distinct CDR3 sequences, around 15% seen once. Trimming cost V 4 bases and J 6 bases, with 13 bases left between them. Germline V lookup: CDR1 SNHLY, CDR2 FYNNEI. The CDR3 is 14 amino acids. The gene calls are TRBV2 and TRBJ2-1; D tentatively reads TRBD1 or TRBD2 (6 bases each). The source material was PBMCs. The receptor comes from a human donor in good health (CMV status not recorded). Some clones in this sample may be carry-over from other donors' samples. For the CDR3, the DNA is TGTGCCAGCAGTGTAACACAGGGAGGCAATGAGCAGTTCTTC. This encodes CASSVTQGGNEQFF. Supplemented by reference TRBV2 and TRBJ2-1, the full variable domain reads EPEVTQTPSHQVTQMGQEVILRCVPISNHLYFYWYRQILGQKVEFLVSFYNNEISEKSEIFDDQFSVERPDGSNFTLKIRSTKLEDSAMYFCASSVTQGGNEQFFGPGTRLTVL.